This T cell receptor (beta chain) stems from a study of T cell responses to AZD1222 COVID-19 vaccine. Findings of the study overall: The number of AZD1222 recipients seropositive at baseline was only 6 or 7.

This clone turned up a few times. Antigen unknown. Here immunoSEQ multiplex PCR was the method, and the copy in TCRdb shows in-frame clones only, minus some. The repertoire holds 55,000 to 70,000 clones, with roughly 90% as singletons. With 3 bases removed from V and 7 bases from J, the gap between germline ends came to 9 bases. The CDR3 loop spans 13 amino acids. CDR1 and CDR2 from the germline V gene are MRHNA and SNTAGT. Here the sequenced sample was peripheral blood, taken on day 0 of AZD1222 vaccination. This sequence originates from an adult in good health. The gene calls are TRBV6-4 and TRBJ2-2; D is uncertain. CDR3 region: CASSEEENGELFF. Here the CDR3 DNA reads TGTGCCAGCAGTGAAGAGGAGAACGGGGAGCTGTTTTTT.